These 32 T cell receptor beta chains originate from one sample sequenced in a study of regulatory T cells in long-lasting Graves disease. CDR3-region Arm-PCR and iRepertoire HTBI primers produced the TCR beta libraries. TCRdb reanalysed the multiplex PCR reads using MiXCR and keeps one entry per CDR3 protein. The data show 350,000 to 500,000 distinct CDR3 sequences, around 20% seen once. Stated time point: persistent/refractory GD, antithyroid drugs over 5 years with positive TRAb. PBMC RNA was the source of the TCR library. The sequences come from peripheral blood mononuclear cells (PBMCs), collected when the disease was refractory, from a patient treated with antithyroid drugs. These receptors all come from a female donor with Graves disease.

In the case of this clonotype: A read error may explain this, as a much larger clone is one base away. CDR3 sequence: CASSGARAYSNQPQHF. CDR3 DNA sequence: TGTGCCAGCAGTGGCGCCCGGGCGTATAGCAATCAGCCCCAGCATTTT. The rearrangement uses TRBV6-1 and TRBJ1-5; D gene ambiguous. In germline, CDR1 is MNHNS, CDR2 SASEGT. The CDR3 extends over 16 amino acids. Trimming took off 4 bases at V and 0 bases at J, with 13 bases between the two ends.

A note on this clonotype: This may come from a read error, since a much larger clone is one base off. CDR3 amino acids: CASSVGKAGTGGYTF. The CDR3 nucleotides are TGTGCCAGCAGCGTAGGGAAGGCGGGCACTGGTGGCTACACCTTC. The gene calls are TRBV9 and TRBJ1-2; D unclear. The CDR3 extends over 15 amino acids. Germline-derived CDR1 and CDR2 are SGDLS and YYNGEE. Trimming left V 0 bases short and J 7 bases short, with 16 bases between.

This clonotype has a count of ten or more. This chain links TRBV10-2 with TRBJ1-2; D is unclear. CDR3 length equals 12 residues. The V gene's germline CDR1 is WSHSY and CDR2 SAAADI. The V end was cut by 7 bases, the J end by 8 bases, with 14 bases between. The CDR3 coding sequence is TGCGCCAGCATAGAGGGAGGACTCGGCTACACCTTC. Translation gives CASIEGGLGYTF.

This clonotype was counted between two and nine times. The CDR3 DNA reads as TGTGCCAGCTCACCACCAAGGGGCAGACCCACCGGGGAGCTGTTTTTT. It specifies CASSPPRGRPTGELFF. The rearrangement links TRBV18 to TRBJ2-2, with D possibly being TRBD1 (5 bases). CDR3 length: 16 amino acids. V lost 0 bases to trimming and J lost 4 bases, with 12 bases between them. Germline V gives CDR1 KGHSH, CDR2 LQKENI.

This clonotype was recorded many times. Mismatch with germline at one junction end may stem from a read error. This rearrangement joins TRBV5-1 to TRBJ2-2, with 9 bases matching TRBD1. Germline CDR1 and CDR2: SGHRS and YFSETQ. This CDR3 contains 16 residues. The CDR3 loop reads CASSRGGQGFTGELFF. The CDR3 nucleotides read TGTGCCAGCAGCCGCGGAGGACAGGGGTTCACCGGGGAGCTGTTTTTT.

This clonotype has only a few counts. The chain is built from TRBV20-1 and TRBJ2-1; maybe TRBD2 (5 bases). With 0 bases removed from V and 4 bases from J, the gap between germline ends came to 16 bases. The germline V gene encodes CDR1 DFQATT and CDR2 SNEGSKA (reference sequence). The CDR3 covers 16 residues. This CDR3 is CSARDQVTGSYNEQFF. The CDR3 DNA follows: TGCAGTGCTAGAGATCAGGTGACGGGGAGTTACAATGAGCAGTTCTTC.

This clonotype was counted a few times. V and J are TRBV5-4 and TRBJ1-1; 7 bases fit TRBD1. The V segment lost 6 bases and the J segment 12 bases; nucleotides outside the gene matches: 14. Per germline, CDR1 SGHNT and CDR2 YYREEE (reference sequence). The CDR3 sequence is 13 residues long. The CDR3: CASTEQGRGETFF. As DNA, the CDR3 is TGTGCCAGCACCGAACAGGGGCGAGGAGAAACTTTCTTT.

The sample holds many counts of this clonotype. This chain links TRBV7-2 with TRBJ2-7; the match to TRBD1 covers 11 bases. Germline V gene data show CDR1 as SGHTA and CDR2 as FQGNSA. V lost 5 bases to trimming and J lost 3 bases; unmatched junction nucleotides: 6. CDR3 length: 15 amino acids. The CDR3 coding sequence is TGTGCCAGCAGCGCTACCGGGACAGGGGGCTACGAGCAGTACTTC. Translation: CASSATGTGGYEQYF.

This clonotype has more than one count but fewer than ten. The gene calls are TRBV20-1 and TRBJ2-7; TRBD1 or TRBD2 may be the D gene (6 bases each). V lost 0 bases to trimming and J lost 2 bases, with 17 bases between them. CDR3 length: 16 residues. CDR1 and CDR2 from the germline V gene are DFQATT and SNEGSKA (reference sequence). Written as DNA, the CDR3 is TGCAGTGCTAGAGACCCGGAGGGGGAAACCCCCTACGAGCAGTACTTC. Its translation: CSARDPEGETPYEQYF.

This clonotype was detected many times. The chain has TRBV28 and TRBJ2-7, with D perhaps being TRBD1 or TRBD2 (5 bases each). Germline assignment: CDR1 MDHEN and CDR2 SYDVKM. V was clipped by 5 bases and J by 6 bases, with 26 bases between them. The CDR3 extends over 17 amino acids. The CDR3 is CASSPTGTPGKYREQYF. As DNA, the CDR3 is TGTGCCAGCAGTCCGACCGGGACGCCGGGGAAATACCGCGAGCAGTACTTC.

This clonotype appeared many times. The chain couples TRBV19 to TRBJ1-1; D might be TRBD1 (6 bases). From germline, CDR1 is LNHDA and CDR2 SQIVND (reference sequence). The CDR3 consists of 14 residues. V was shortened by 6 bases and J by 1 base, with 12 bases between the two germline ends. The DNA of the CDR3 is TGTGCCAGTAGAGCAGGACAGACGAACACTGAAGCTTTCTTT. Amino acid sequence: CASRAGQTNTEAFF.

In regard to this clonotype: A much bigger clone sits one base away, suggesting this may be a read error. The rearrangement joins TRBV28 to TRBJ2-7, with TRBD2 identical over 13 bases. The CDR3 is 15 amino acids. V lost 7 bases to trimming and J lost 5 bases; unmatched junction nucleotides: 8. Per germline, CDR1 MDHEN and CDR2 SYDVKM. CDR3: CASTAAGLAGDEQYF. The CDR3, as DNA: TGTGCCAGCACCGCAGCCGGACTAGCGGGAGACGAGCAGTACTTC.

V gene TRBV7-6 combines with J gene TRBJ1-1; D is unresolved. Trimming stripped 6 bases from V and 4 bases from J, with 15 bases between. CDR1 SGHVS and CDR2 FNYEAQ come from the germline V gene. The CDR3 has 14 residues. CDR3 bases: TGTGCCAGCAGGCTAAAGGGAGGTGGCACTGAAGCTTTCTTT. This gives the protein CASRLKGGGTEAFF.

The J gene is TRBJ2-7, the V gene TRBV5-1; D is ambiguous. Germline CDR1 reads SGHRS; CDR2 reads YFSETQ. Trimming took 3 bases from V and 6 from J, leaving 19 bases between them. The CDR3 has 15 amino acids. CDR3 DNA: TGCGCCAGCAGCTATGGACCGGGTGGGCTTGTCGAGCAGTACTTC. Protein: CASSYGPGGLVEQYF.

The chain has TRBV20-1 and TRBJ2-2, with 7 bases aligning to TRBD1. Trimming removed 2 bases from V and 6 bases from J; junction bases left unmatched: 3. The CDR3 extends over 13 amino acids. CDR1 is DFQATT, CDR2 SNEGSKA, per germline (reference sequence). The CDR3 loop reads CSARFQGAGELFF. CDR3 DNA: TGCAGTGCTAGATTTCAGGGGGCCGGGGAGCTGTTTTTT.

This clonotype occurred once. With a much larger clone just one base away, this may be a read error. The conserved final phenylalanine or tryptophan is absent from the CDR3, which likely points to a read error. This chain links TRBV28 with TRBJ1-5; D is undetermined. This CDR3 contains 13 residues. Trimming took 3 bases from V and 8 from J, leaving 11 bases between them. Per germline, CDR1 MDHEN and CDR2 SYDVKM. CDR3 bases: TGTGCCAGCAGTTTCTCTTCGAGGGAGCCCCAGCATTCT. Protein product: CASSFSSREPQHS.

This clonotype was picked up a small number of times. This chain links TRBV5-5 with TRBJ1-2; 8 positions agree with TRBD1. CDR3 length: 12 residues. Germline CDR1 SGHKS, CDR2 YYEKEE (reference sequence). After removal of 4 bases from V and 9 bases from J, the junction contained 5 bases not matched to a gene. The CDR3 reads CASSTQGGSYTF. CDR3 nucleotide sequence: TGTGCCAGCAGCACACAGGGGGGCAGCTACACCTTC.

This clonotype has at least ten counts. The chain has TRBV7-9 and TRBJ1-1; D is perhaps TRBD1 (5 bases). This CDR3 spans 13 amino acids. Germline loops: CDR1 SEHNR, CDR2 FQNEAQ (reference sequence). Trimming took off 5 bases at V and 6 bases at J, with 13 bases between the two ends. The CDR3 spells CASSLAGSAEAFF. For the CDR3, the DNA is TGTGCCAGCAGCCTCGCAGGGTCGGCTGAAGCTTTCTTT.

This clonotype was counted only a few times. The CDR3 DNA follows: TGTGCCAGCAGCTCGGGGACTGGCGGGGAGACCCAGTACTTC. It is translated as CASSSGTGGETQYF. The chain combines TRBV7-6 with TRBJ2-5, with D possibly being TRBD2 (6 bases). Germline CDR1 and CDR2: SGHVS and FNYEAQ. Trimming left V 4 bases short and J 5 bases short, with 14 bases between. This CDR3 contains 14 residues.

The rearrangement joins TRBV14 to TRBJ1-2; D not resolved. This CDR3 has 12 residues. V lost 2 bases to trimming and J lost 8 bases, with 9 bases between them. The V gene's germline CDR1 is SGHDN and CDR2 FVKESK. CDR3 nucleotides: TGTGCCAGCAGCCAATTGAGCTCCGGCTACACCTTC. Residues: CASSQLSSGYTF. The full variable domain, with the rest looked up from reference TRBV14 and TRBJ1-2, is EAGVTQFPSHSVIEKGQTVTLRCDPISGHDNLYWYRRVMGKEIKFLLHFVKESKQDESGMPNNRFLAERTGGTYSTLKVQPAELEDSGVYFCASSQLSSGYTFGSGTRLTVV.

This clonotype was seen only a few times. This chain links TRBV19 with TRBJ1-1; D perhaps matches TRBD1 (5 bases). CDR1 and CDR2 from the germline V gene are LNHDA and SQIVND (reference sequence). CDR3 length: 14 amino acids. Trimming stripped 5 bases from V and 4 bases from J, with 14 bases between. Here the CDR3 DNA reads TGTGCCAGTAGTCCCGGGACCGCAACCACTGAAGCTTTCTTT. Its translation is CASSPGTATTEAFF.

This clonotype came up many times. V gene TRBV7-3 combines with J gene TRBJ2-5; D is undetermined. Germline CDR1 and CDR2: SGHTA and FQGTGA. The ends were cut back, 6 bases at V and 3 bases at J, with 11 bases in the middle. This CDR3 comprises 13 residues. For the CDR3, the DNA is TGTGCCAGCAGTCGCTATAGGGAAGAGACCCAGTACTTC. Translated: CASSRYREETQYF.

In its sample, this clonotype was seen many times. The chain couples TRBV2 to TRBJ2-1, with a tentative D call TRBD1 (7 bases). This CDR3 is built from 14 residues. Per the germline V gene, CDR1 is SNHLY and CDR2 is FYNNEI. The germline V and J ends were trimmed by 7 bases and 6 bases, with 16 bases remaining between them. The CDR3 sequence is CASKGAGRFNEQFF. DNA for the CDR3: TGTGCCAGCAAGGGGGCGGGGAGGTTCAATGAGCAGTTCTTC.

The rearrangement uses TRBV9 and TRBJ2-2; TRBD2 matches at 7 bases. Trimming cost V 0 bases and J 5 bases; bases outside gene matches: 4. The CDR3 is 15 amino acids. Germline lookup yields CDR1 SGDLS and CDR2 YYNGEE. The CDR3 DNA reads TGTGCCAGCAGCGTAGGGCGGGAGCGGACCGGGGAGCTGTTTTTT. Amino acid sequence: CASSVGRERTGELFF.

This clonotype was seen more than once but under ten times. This chain uses TRBV4-1 with TRBJ2-5; 9 positions agree with TRBD1. V trimming: 1 base; J trimming: 4 bases; junction bases outside the gene matches: 4. Germline assignment: CDR1 MGHRA and CDR2 YSYEKL. This CDR3 is 15 amino acids long. As DNA, the CDR3 is TGCGCCAGCAGCCAAGGGACAGGGGCGGGAGAGACCCAGTACTTC. Translating it yields CASSQGTGAGETQYF.

The chain links TRBV7-8 to TRBJ1-5; tentatively, D is TRBD1 (6 bases). The CDR3 is made up of 14 amino acids. CDR1 and CDR2 (germline): SGHVS, FQNEAQ. V was cut by 5 bases and J by 5 bases, with 13 bases left in between. The CDR3 protein is CASSLRDIYQPQHF. DNA for the CDR3: TGTGCCAGCAGCCTGCGGGACATTTATCAGCCCCAGCATTTT.

This clonotype was recorded a few times. The chain combines TRBV27 with TRBJ2-5; 13 nucleotides agree with TRBD2. The J segment lost 2 bases and the V segment lost 5 bases, leaving 8 bases of the junction unmatched. Germline CDR1 MNHEY, CDR2 SMNVEV (reference sequence). The CDR3 spans 17 residues. The CDR3 nucleotides are TGTGCCAGCAGTCGAGTGGGACTAGCGGGGTTACAAGAGACCCAGTACTTC. Amino acids: CASSRVGLAGLQETQYF.

This clonotype showed up many times. The chain links TRBV10-3 to TRBJ2-5; TRBD1 matches at 7 bases. Germline CDR1 is ENHRY and CDR2 is SYGVKD. The CDR3 is made up of 15 amino acids. V lost 0 bases, J lost 3 bases, and 4 bases stayed unmatched. This CDR3 is CAISESGRGKETQYF. The CDR3 coding sequence is TGTGCCATCAGTGAGTCCGGCAGGGGGAAAGAGACCCAGTACTTC.

This sequence joins TRBV30 and TRBJ1-2; D gene unclear. CDR3 length: 12 amino acids. Trimming pared 2 bases from V and 2 bases from J, leaving 6 bases between. Germline lookup yields CDR1 GTSNPN and CDR2 SVGIG (reference sequence). CDR3 region: CAWSHKNYGYTF. CDR3 sequence (DNA): TGTGCCTGGAGTCACAAGAACTATGGCTACACCTTC.

This clonotype was observed many times. CDR3 nucleotides: TGTGCCAGCAGTTTCGCGGGATACACCGGGGAGCTGTTTTTT. Translation gives CASSFAGYTGELFF. The chain couples TRBV12-3 or TRBV12-4 to TRBJ2-2, with D perhaps matching TRBD2 (6 bases). V was cut by 3 bases and J by 3 bases, with 8 bases left in between. CDR3 size: 14 residues.

About this clonotype itself: Possible read error: a much larger clone is one base away. The chain carries TRBV30 and TRBJ2-7, with no clear D. The germline CDR1 and CDR2 sequences are GTSNPN and SVGIG (reference sequence). CDR3 length equals 12 residues. The CDR3, as DNA: TGTGCCTGGGGTGTTGGTCAGTACGAGCAGTACTTC. Amino acid sequence: CAWGVGQYEQYF.

This clonotype occurred many times. The chain uses TRBV12-3 or TRBV12-4 and TRBJ2-7; 8 positions agree with TRBD2. The V and J ends lost 5 bases and 4 bases, in that order; junction bases with no gene match: 10. The CDR3 sequence is 15 residues long. Here the CDR3 DNA reads TGTGCCAGCAGTCCCAGCGGGAGAGCTTTGTACGAGCAGTACTTC. As protein: CASSPSGRALYEQYF.